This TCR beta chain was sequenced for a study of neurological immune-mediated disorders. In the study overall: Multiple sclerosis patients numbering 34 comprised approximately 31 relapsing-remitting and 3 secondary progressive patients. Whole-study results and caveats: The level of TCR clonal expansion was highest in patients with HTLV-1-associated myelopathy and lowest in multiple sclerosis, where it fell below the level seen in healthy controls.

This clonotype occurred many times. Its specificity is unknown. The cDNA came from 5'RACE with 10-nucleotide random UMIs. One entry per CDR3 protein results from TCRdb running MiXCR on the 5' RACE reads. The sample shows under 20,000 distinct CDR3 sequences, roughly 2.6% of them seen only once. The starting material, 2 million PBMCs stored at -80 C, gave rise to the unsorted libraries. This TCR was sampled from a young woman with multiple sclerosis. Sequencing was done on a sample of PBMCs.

The chain's CDR3 is CASSLAWGSSADTQYF. The DNA of the CDR3 is TGTGCCAGCAGCTTAGCTTGGGGCTCATCGGCAGATACGCAGTATTTT. The chain uses TRBV11-2 and TRBJ2-3; D perhaps matches TRBD1 (5 bases). This CDR3 region has 16 residues. CDR1 is SGHAT and CDR2 is FQNNGV in the germline V gene. The ends were cut back, 1 base at V and 4 bases at J, with 15 bases in the middle.